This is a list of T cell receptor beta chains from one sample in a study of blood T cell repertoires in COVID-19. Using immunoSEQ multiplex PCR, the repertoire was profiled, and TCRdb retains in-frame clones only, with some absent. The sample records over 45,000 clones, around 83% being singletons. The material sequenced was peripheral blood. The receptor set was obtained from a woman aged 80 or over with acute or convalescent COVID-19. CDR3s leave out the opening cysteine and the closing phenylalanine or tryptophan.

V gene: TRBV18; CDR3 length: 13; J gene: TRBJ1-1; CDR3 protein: ASSPTDTGNTEAF
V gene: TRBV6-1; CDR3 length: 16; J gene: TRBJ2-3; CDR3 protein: ASSEVRGGAANFDTQY
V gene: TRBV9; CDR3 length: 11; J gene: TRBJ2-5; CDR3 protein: ASSGGRQETQY
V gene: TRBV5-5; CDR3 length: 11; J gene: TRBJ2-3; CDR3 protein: ASSLASTDTQY
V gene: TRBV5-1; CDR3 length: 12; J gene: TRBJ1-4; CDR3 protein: ASSSNSDNEKLF
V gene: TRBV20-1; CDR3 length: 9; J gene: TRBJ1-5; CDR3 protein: SAKNGQPQH
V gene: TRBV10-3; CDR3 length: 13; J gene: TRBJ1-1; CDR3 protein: AISESRQGNTEAF
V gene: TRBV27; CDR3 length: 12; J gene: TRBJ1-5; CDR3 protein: ASRKQGAYQPQH
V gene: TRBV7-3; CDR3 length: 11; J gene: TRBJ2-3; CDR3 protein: ASSKQDRDTQY
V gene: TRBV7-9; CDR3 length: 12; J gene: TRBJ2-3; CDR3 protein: ASSLGAGADTQY
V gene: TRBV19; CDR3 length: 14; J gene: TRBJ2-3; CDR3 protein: ASSYGRDRGTDTQY
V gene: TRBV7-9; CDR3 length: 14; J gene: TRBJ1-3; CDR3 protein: ASSWGQASSGNTIY
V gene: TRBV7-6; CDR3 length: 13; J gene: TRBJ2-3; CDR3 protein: ASSPATLRADTQY
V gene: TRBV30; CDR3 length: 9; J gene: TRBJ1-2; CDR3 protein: AWSQRLGYT
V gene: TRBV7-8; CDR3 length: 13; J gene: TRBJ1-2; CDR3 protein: ASSLASVANYGYT
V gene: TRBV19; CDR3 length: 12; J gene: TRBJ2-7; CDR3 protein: ASSIGQGYGEQY
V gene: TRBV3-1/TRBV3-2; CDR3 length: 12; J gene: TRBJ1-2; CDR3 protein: ASSPSGGVYGYT
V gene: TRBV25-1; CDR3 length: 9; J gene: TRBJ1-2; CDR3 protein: ASGRGYGYT
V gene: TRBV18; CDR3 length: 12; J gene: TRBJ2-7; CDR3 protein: ASSPTGQDYEQY
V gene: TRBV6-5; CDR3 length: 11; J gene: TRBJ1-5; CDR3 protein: ASTGQWNQPQH
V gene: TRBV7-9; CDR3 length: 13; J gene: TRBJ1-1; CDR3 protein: ASSSGAFKSTEAF
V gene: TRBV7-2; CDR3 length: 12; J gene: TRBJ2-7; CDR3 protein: ASLRDRVSYEQY
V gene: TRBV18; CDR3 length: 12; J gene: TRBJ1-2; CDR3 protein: ASSPPVGDYGYT
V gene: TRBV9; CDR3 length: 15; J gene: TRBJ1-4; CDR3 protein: ASYDNPAGGVNEKLF
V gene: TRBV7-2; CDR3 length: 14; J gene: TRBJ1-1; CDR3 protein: ASSLGGGVERTEAF
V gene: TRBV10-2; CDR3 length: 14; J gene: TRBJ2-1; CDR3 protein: ASSNILAGPYNEQF
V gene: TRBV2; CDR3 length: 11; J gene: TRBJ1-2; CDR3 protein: ASSAGGDYGYT
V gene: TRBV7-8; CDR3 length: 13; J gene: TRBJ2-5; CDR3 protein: ASSQDRTLQETQY
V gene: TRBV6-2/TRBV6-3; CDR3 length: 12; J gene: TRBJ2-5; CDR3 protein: ASSRGINAETQY
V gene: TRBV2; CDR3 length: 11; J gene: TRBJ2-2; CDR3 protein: ASSVRNTGELF
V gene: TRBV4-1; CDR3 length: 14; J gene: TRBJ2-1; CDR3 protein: ASSQVRGGHYNEQF
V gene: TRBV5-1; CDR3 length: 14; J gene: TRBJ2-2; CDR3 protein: ASSLSSGSDTGELF
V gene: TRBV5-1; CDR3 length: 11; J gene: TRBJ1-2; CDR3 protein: ASSVGQGGGYT
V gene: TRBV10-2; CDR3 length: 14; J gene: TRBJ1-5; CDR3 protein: ASSERLGGTNQPQH
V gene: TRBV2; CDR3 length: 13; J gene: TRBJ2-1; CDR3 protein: ASSADRGSYNEQF
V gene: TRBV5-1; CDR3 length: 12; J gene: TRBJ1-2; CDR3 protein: ASTFGQISGGYT
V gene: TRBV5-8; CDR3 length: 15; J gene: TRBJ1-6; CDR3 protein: ASSSTHGSSYNSPLH
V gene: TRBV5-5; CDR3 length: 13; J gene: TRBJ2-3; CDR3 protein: ASSLTGGRTDTQY
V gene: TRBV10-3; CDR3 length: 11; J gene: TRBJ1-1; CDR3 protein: AISRTGDTEAF
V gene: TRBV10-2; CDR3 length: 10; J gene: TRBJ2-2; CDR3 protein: ASRGATGELF
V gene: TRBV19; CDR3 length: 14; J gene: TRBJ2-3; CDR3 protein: ASSTRTGAFTDTQY
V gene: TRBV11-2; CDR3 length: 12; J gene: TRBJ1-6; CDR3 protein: ASRPVGRNSPLH
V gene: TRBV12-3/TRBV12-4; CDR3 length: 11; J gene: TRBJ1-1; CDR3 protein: ASSLGTVAEAF
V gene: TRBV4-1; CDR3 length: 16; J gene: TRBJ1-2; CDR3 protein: ASSPRTESVEINYGYT
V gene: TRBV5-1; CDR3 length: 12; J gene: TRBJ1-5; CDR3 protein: ASSAGTPNQPQH
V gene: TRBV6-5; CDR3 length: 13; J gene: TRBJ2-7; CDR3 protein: ASSLTLSDSYEQY
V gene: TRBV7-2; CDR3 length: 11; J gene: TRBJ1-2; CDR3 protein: ASIIRGYYGYT
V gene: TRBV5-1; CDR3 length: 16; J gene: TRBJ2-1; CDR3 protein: ASSLMASGGSSYNEQF
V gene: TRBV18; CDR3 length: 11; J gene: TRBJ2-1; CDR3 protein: ASSPSGGNEQF
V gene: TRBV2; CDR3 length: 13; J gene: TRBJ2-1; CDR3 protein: ASSEGLAGDNEQF
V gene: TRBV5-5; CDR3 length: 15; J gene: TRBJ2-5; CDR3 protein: ASSSPTSGGFQETQY
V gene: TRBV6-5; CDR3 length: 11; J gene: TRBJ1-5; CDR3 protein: ASTRTQGQPQH
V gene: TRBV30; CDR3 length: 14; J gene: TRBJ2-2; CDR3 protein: AWSRTSGARGGELF
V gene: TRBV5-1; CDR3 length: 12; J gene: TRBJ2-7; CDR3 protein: ASSFWTGSYEQY
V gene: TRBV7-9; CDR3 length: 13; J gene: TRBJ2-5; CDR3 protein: ASSRLKQGLKTQY
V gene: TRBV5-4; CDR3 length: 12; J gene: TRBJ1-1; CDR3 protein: ASKTDPGGTEAF
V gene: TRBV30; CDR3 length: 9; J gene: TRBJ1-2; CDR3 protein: AWSQGFGYT
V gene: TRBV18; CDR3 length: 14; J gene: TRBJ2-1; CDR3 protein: ASSPPRTSGYNEQF
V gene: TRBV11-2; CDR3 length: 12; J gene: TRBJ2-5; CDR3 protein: ASSLLGGQETQY